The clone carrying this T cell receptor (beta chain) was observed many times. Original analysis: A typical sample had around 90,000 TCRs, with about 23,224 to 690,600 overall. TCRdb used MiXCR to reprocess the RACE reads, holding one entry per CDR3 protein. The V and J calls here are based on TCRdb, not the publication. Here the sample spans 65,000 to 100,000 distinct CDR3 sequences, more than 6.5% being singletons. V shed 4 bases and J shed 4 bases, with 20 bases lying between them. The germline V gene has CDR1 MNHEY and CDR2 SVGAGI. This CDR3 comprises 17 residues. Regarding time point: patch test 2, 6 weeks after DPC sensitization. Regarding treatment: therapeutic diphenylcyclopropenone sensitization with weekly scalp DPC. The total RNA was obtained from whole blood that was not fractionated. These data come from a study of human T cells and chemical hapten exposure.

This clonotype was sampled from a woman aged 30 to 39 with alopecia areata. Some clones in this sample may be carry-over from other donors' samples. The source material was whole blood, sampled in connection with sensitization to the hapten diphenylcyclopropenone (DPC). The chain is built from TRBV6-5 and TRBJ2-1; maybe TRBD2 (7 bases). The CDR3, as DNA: TGTGCCAGCAGTTCTATCTACTCGGCGGGGGCTTACAATGAGCAGTTCTTC. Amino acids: CASSSIYSAGAYNEQFF.